These 20 T cell receptor beta chains came from one sample sequenced in a study of shared clonotypes between healthy human individuals. This table comes from immunoSEQ multiplex PCR, and its TCRdb copy is limited to in-frame clones, with some not included. Of 630,000 or so clones listed, 95% to 98% were seen once; the top ten hold 0.3%. Naive CD8 cells, CD45RO-negative and positively selected for CCR7, excluded terminally differentiated effector memory CD45RA+ cells. Material: naive CD8+ T cells sorted from blood. Receptor source: a man younger than 40 in good health.

The chain couples TRBV2 to TRBJ2-3, with D unclear. The CDR3 sequence is 14 residues long. V shed 5 bases and J shed 11 bases, with 20 bases lying between them. Germline V gene sequence: CDR1 SNHLY, CDR2 FYNNEI. CDR3 bases: TGTGCCAGCAGTTCCTCCGGTTTGACCAGCCTGCAGTATTTT. Protein product: CASSSSGLTSLQYF.

The chain has TRBV29-1 and TRBJ2-1; 10 nucleotides agree with TRBD1. The CDR3 covers 10 residues. Germline V gene data show CDR1 as SQVTM and CDR2 as ANQGSEA. J gave up 14 bases and V 5 bases, and 3 bases lay outside the gene matches. The CDR3 loop is CSVTGTGEFF. CDR3 nucleotides: TGCAGCGTTACGGGGACAGGGGAGTTCTTC.

V is TRBV7-9 and J is TRBJ2-2, with D tentatively TRBD1 (6 bases). This CDR3 has 15 amino acids. The V gene's germline CDR1 is SEHNR and CDR2 FQNEAQ (reference sequence). V was cut by 5 bases and J by 0 bases, with 10 bases left in between. CDR3: CASSQQGTNTGELFF. CDR3 nucleotide sequence: TGTGCCAGCAGCCAACAGGGAACGAACACCGGGGAGCTGTTTTTT.

This chain uses TRBV27 with TRBJ2-7; the D is unclear. The germline CDR1 and CDR2 sequences are MNHEY and SMNVEV (reference sequence). The CDR3 sequence is 11 residues long. V lost 7 bases to trimming and J lost 0 bases, with 4 bases between them. CDR3 nucleotide sequence: TGTGCCAGCACGGGCTCCTACGAGCAGTACTTC. Its translation: CASTGSYEQYF.

This chain links TRBV4-1 with TRBJ2-7, with 7 bases lining up with TRBD1. This CDR3 is built from 17 residues. Germline V gives CDR1 MGHRA, CDR2 YSYEKL. Trimming at V came to 0 bases and at J to 1 base, leaving 9 bases not matched to a gene. CDR3 loop: CASSQEHLGQPSYEQYF. Here the CDR3 DNA reads TGCGCCAGCAGCCAAGAGCACCTGGGACAGCCGTCCTACGAGCAGTACTTC.

This clone was detected only once. This chain joins TRBV29-1 and TRBJ2-7; 9 nucleotides align to TRBD2. CDR1 and CDR2 (germline): SQVTM, ANQGSEA. The J segment lost 0 bases and the V segment lost 8 bases, leaving 8 bases of the junction unmatched. The CDR3 has 14 residues. For the CDR3, the DNA is TGCAGCATCTTCGTAGCGGGAGACTCCTACGAGCAGTACTTC. Translating it yields CSIFVAGDSYEQYF.

The chain links TRBV29-1 to TRBJ2-7; no definite D call. This CDR3 has 17 amino acids. CDR1 and CDR2 (germline): SQVTM, ANQGSEA. Trimming took off 0 bases at V and 0 bases at J, with 18 bases between the two ends. CDR3: CSVEDGGGRTPSYEQYF. The CDR3 region has the DNA TGCAGCGTTGAAGATGGTGGCGGTCGGACCCCCTCCTACGAGCAGTACTTC.

The chain combines TRBV2 with TRBJ2-1; TRBD2 aligns across 13 bases. CDR1 and CDR2 from the germline V gene are SNHLY and FYNNEI. The length of the CDR3 is 16 residues. V was pared by 8 bases and J by 3 bases, with 7 bases of the junction left unmatched. CDR3 DNA: TGTGCCAGCTCGGGACTAGCGGGAAGTATCTACAATGAGCAGTTCTTC. It specifies CASSGLAGSIYNEQFF. Full variable domain (rest looked up from reference TRBV2 and TRBJ2-1): EPEVTQTPSHQVTQMGQEVILRCVPISNHLYFYWYRQILGQKVEFLVSFYNNEISEKSEIFDDQFSVERPDGSNFTLKIRSTKLEDSAMYFCASSGLAGSIYNEQFFGPGTRLTVL.

The CDR3 loop is CASSQEGRTGRGYEQYF. CDR3 nucleotides: TGCGCCAGCAGCCAGGAAGGGAGGACAGGGAGAGGCTACGAGCAGTACTTC. The J gene is TRBJ2-7, the V gene TRBV4-1, with 8 bases that match TRBD1. This CDR3 is built from 17 residues. V was pared by 3 bases and J by 3 bases, with 13 bases of the junction left unmatched. Germline V CDR1 and CDR2: MGHRA, YSYEKL.

The V call is TRBV7-9, the J call TRBJ2-1; D not resolved. The CDR3 length is 14 residues. Germline lookup yields CDR1 SEHNR and CDR2 FQNEAQ (reference sequence). Trimming cost V 4 bases and J 8 bases, with 15 bases left between them. In DNA form, the CDR3 reads TGTGCCAGCAGCTCGGAGCGCGCAATGGATGAGCAGTTCTTC. Translated, it gives CASSSERAMDEQFF.

This chain links TRBV7-9 with TRBJ2-7, with D possibly matching TRBD2 (6 bases). CDR1 and CDR2 from the germline V gene are SEHNR and FQNEAQ (reference sequence). CDR3 size: 14 residues. The ends were cut back, 0 bases at V and 5 bases at J, with 11 bases in the middle. CDR3 nucleotides: TGTGCCAGCAGCTTAGCGGCGGGAATCCACGAGCAGTACTTC. Encoded protein: CASSLAAGIHEQYF.

V gene TRBV19 combines with J gene TRBJ1-1; tentatively, D is TRBD1 (5 bases). Germline CDR1 reads LNHDA; CDR2 reads SQIVND (reference sequence). The V gene lost 7 bases and the J gene lost 0 bases, with 12 bases spanning the gap. The CDR3 extends over 14 amino acids. The chain's CDR3 is CASMLGGMNTEAFF. The CDR3 DNA is TGTGCCAGTATGCTCGGGGGAATGAACACTGAAGCTTTCTTT.

J is TRBJ2-7 and V is TRBV9; D could derive from TRBD1 or TRBD2 (5 bases each). V lost 3 bases and J lost 5, with 15 bases in between. CDR3 length: 14 residues. Per the germline V gene, CDR1 is SGDLS and CDR2 is YYNGEE. DNA for the CDR3: TGTGCCAGCAGCGCGACCGGGACGCTTAACGAGCAGTACTTC. Amino acids: CASSATGTLNEQYF.

This chain joins TRBV27 and TRBJ1-5, with TRBD1 identical over 11 bases. V was pared by 6 bases and J by 6 bases, with 7 bases of the junction left unmatched. Looked up from germline, CDR1 is MNHEY and CDR2 is SMNVEV (reference sequence). The CDR3 totals 15 residues. The chain's CDR3 is CASSPGQGESQPQHF. In DNA, the CDR3 is TGTGCCAGCAGCCCGGGACAGGGGGAGAGTCAGCCCCAGCATTTT.

CDR3 in DNA: TGTGCCAGCAGCTTCTCGGTACACCAAGAGACCCAGTACTTC. It codes for CASSFSVHQETQYF. The V gene is TRBV11-2, the J gene TRBJ2-5, with unresolved D. The germline gives CDR1 SGHAT, CDR2 FQNNGV. The germline V and J ends were trimmed by 3 bases and 0 bases, with 8 bases remaining between them. The CDR3 consists of 14 residues.

V is TRBV19 and J is TRBJ2-1; TRBD1 agrees at 10 bases. V lost 10 bases and J lost 1; bases outside the gene matches: 13. The CDR3 runs 17 residues. The V gene's germline CDR1 is LNHDA and CDR2 SQIVND (reference sequence). The CDR3 region is CATSTIPGQGSYNEQFF. DNA for the CDR3: TGTGCCACGTCCACAATCCCGGGACAGGGGTCCTACAATGAGCAGTTCTTC.

The CDR3 protein is CASSLDTGGNQPQHF. CDR3 bases: TGTGCCAGCAGCTTAGACACAGGCGGCAATCAGCCCCAGCATTTT. The V call is TRBV7-9, the J call TRBJ1-5, with D maybe TRBD1 (5 bases). V dropped 1 base and J dropped 2 bases, with 9 bases sitting between them. This CDR3 is 15 amino acids long. CDR1 SEHNR and CDR2 FQNEAQ come from the germline V gene (reference sequence).

The V call is TRBV5-6, the J call TRBJ1-1; D gene uncertain. Germline V gives CDR1 SGHDT, CDR2 YYEEEE. The length of the CDR3 is 12 residues. The V gene lost 3 bases and the J gene lost 1 base, with 4 bases spanning the gap. This CDR3 reads CASSSWNTEAFF. DNA for the CDR3: TGTGCCAGCAGCTCGTGGAACACTGAAGCTTTCTTT.

This chain joins TRBV11-3 and TRBJ2-1, with 9 bases identical to TRBD1. Germline assignment: CDR1 SGHNT and CDR2 YENEEA. The CDR3 totals 13 residues. V shed 6 bases, J shed 5 bases, and the junction held 2 bases outside the gene matches. The CDR3 DNA reads TGTGCCAGCAGACAGGGGGCCGACAATGAGCAGTTCTTC. This codes for CASRQGADNEQFF.

This rearrangement joins TRBV6-6 to TRBJ1-5; 10 bases fit TRBD1. The CDR3 runs to 15 residues. In germline, CDR1 is MNHNY, CDR2 SVGAGI (reference sequence). V dropped 6 bases and J dropped 3; count of bases not matched to a gene: 5. The CDR3 sequence: CASRPDRGHNQPQHF. The CDR3, as DNA: TGTGCCAGCAGACCCGACAGGGGGCACAATCAGCCCCAGCATTTT.